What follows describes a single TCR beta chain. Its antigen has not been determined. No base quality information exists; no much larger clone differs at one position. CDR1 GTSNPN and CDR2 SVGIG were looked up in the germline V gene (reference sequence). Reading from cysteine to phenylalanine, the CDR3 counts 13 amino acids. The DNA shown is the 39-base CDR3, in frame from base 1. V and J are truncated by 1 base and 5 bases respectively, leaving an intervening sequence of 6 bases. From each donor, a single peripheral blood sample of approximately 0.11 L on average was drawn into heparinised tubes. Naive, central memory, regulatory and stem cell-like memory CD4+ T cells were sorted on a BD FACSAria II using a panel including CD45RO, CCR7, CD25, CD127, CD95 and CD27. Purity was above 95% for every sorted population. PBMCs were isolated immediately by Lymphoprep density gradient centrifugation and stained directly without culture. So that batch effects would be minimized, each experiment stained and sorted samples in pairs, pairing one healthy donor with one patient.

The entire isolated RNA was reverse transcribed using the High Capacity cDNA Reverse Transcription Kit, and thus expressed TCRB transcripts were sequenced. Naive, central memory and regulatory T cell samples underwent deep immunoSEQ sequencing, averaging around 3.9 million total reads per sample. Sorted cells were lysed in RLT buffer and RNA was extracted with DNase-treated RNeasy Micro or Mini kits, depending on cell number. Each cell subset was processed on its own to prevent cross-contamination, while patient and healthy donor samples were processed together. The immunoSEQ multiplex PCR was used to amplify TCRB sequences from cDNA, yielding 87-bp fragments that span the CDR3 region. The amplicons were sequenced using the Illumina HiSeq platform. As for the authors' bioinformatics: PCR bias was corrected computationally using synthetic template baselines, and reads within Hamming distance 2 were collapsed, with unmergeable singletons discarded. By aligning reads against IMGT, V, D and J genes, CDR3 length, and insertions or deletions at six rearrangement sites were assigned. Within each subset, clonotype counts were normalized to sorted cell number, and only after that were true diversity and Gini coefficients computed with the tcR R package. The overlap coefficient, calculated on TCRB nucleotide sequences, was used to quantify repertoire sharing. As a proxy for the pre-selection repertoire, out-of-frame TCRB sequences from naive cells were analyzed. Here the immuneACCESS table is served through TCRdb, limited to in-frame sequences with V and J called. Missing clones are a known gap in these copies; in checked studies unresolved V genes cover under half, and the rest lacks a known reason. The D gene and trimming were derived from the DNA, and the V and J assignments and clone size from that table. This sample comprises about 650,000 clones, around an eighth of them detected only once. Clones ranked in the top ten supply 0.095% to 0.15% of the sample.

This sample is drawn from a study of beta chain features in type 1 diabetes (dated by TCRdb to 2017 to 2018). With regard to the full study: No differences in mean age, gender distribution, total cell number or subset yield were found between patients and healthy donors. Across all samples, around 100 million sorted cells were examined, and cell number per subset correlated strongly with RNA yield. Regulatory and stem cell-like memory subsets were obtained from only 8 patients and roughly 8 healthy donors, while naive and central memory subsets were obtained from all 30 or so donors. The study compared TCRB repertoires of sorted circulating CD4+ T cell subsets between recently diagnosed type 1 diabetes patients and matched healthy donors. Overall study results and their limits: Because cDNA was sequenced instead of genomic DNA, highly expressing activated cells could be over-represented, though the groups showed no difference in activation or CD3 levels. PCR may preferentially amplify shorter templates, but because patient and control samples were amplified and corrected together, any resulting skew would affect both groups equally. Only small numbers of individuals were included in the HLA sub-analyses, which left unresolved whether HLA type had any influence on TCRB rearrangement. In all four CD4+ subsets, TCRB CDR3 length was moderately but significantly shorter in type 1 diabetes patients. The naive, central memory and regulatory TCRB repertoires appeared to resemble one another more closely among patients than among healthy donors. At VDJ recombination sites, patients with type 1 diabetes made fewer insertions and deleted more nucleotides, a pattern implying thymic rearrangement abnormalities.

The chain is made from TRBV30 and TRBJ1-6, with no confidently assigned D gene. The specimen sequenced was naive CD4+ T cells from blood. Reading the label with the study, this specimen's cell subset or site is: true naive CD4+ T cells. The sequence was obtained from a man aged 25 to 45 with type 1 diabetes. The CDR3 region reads CAWSGRNNSPLHF. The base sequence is TGTGCCTGGAGTGGACGGAATAATTCACCCCTCCACTTT.